Listed below are T cell receptor beta chains from one sample, sequenced in a study of T cells in Graves' hyperthyroidism and ophthalmopathy. MiXCR was run by TCRdb on the multiplex PCR reads, yielding one entry per CDR3 protein. Of roughly 500,000 distinct CDR3 sequences listed, roughly 45% are singletons. Sequencing was done on a sample of peripheral blood or thyroid tissue (not recorded which). These receptors were taken from an adult woman with Graves' disease, either hyperthyroidism or ophthalmopathy (not recorded which). Each CDR3 is given with its conserved first and last residue. The D gene is left open where the match is weak. Clone sizes are given selectively: once, few, many, or a class where the clone is expanded.

CATKRVQSSNTGELFF TGTGCCACCAAAAGGGTACAGAGCTCGAACACCGGGGAGCTGTTTTTT TRBJ2-2 TRBV15 . .
CASSEPLRHGTQYF TGTGCCAGCAGTGAACCACTACGCCACGGGACCCAGTACTTC TRBJ2-5 TRBV25-1 . few
CASSLMSVTNTGELFF TGTGCCAGCAGCTTAATGAGCGTAACGAACACCGGGGAGCTGTTTTTT TRBJ2-2 TRBV7-3 . many
CASSEAVGTQETQYF TGTGCCAGCAGTGAAGCCGTGGGGACGCAAGAGACCCAGTACTTC TRBJ2-5 TRBV25-1 . .
CASSLGVVWDGSFEQYF TGTGCCAGCAGCTTAGGGGTAGTGTGGGACGGAAGTTTCGAGCAGTACTTC TRBJ2-7 TRBV7-2 . once
CASSLSGPNEKLFF TGCGCCAGCAGCTTAAGCGGCCCTAATGAAAAACTGTTTTTT TRBJ1-4 TRBV5-1 . few
CASSRTTNYGYTF TGTGCCAGCAGCAGGACAACTAACTATGGCTACACCTTC TRBJ1-2 TRBV7-2 . .
CASVATLGQGFRELFF TGTGCCAGCGTTGCTACCTTGGGACAGGGGTTTCGGGAGCTGTTTTTT TRBJ2-2 TRBV11-1 TRBD1 .
CATGLAEPYEQYF TGTGCCACAGGACTAGCGGAGCCCTACGAGCAGTACTTC TRBJ2-7 TRBV10-3 TRBD2 .
CASSRRQGLHEQYF TGTGCCAGCAGCCGTAGACAGGGACTACACGAGCAGTACTTC TRBJ2-7 TRBV14 . few
CASSSLRVTKQPQHF TGTGCCAGCAGCTCATTGAGGGTAACAAAGCAGCCCCAGCATTTT TRBJ1-5 TRBV7-8 . .
CSALSFQETQYF TGCAGTGCTCTCTCTTTTCAAGAGACCCAGTACTTC TRBJ2-5 TRBV20-1 . .
CASRRDSYYEQYF TGTGCCAGCAGGCGGGACAGCTATTACGAGCAGTACTTC TRBJ2-7 TRBV6-2/TRBV6-3 . few
CASSWTRGTNYGYTF TGCGCCAGCAGCTGGACGAGAGGAACTAACTATGGCTACACCTTC TRBJ1-2 TRBV7-2 . .
CASSSPSGHTEAFF TGTGCCAGCAGCTCCCCCAGCGGCCACACTGAAGCTTTCTTT TRBJ1-1 TRBV7-9 . .
CAISAGQGSVYEQYF TGTGCCATCAGTGCCGGACAGGGGTCGGTCTACGAGCAGTACTTC TRBJ2-7 TRBV10-3 TRBD1 .
CASRNVGAGRNSPLHF TGCGCCAGCAGGAACGTAGGGGCGGGTCGTAATTCACCCCTCCACTTT TRBJ1-6 TRBV10-2 . many
CASSVRTGLGYEQYF TGTGCCAGCAGCGTACGGACAGGGTTAGGCTACGAGCAGTACTTC TRBJ2-7 TRBV7-9 TRBD1 few